This T cell receptor beta chain was recovered during a study of cytomegalovirus exposure and HLA in healthy donors. As for this clone: Its target is not known. Other DNA sequences of this sample code for an identical CDR3.

PCR was performed using 60 Vbeta and 13 Jbeta primers. In the authors' workflow: Later, 75 million to 100 million unique TCR beta chains were counted in an analysis, and roughly 10 million of them were shared. Clones were sequenced by immunoSEQ multiplex PCR, and TCRdb holds only the in-frame ones, with some missing. The V and J calls and clone size were taken over from that table, and D and trimming were inferred from the DNA. The sample includes about 130,000 clones, 74% seen only once; the top ten take more than 3.5%. Germline V gene data show CDR1 as SNHLY and CDR2 as FYNNEI. The V segment lost 6 bases and the J segment 5 bases; nucleotides outside the gene matches: 4. The CDR3 contains 13 residues. The study, taken as a whole, reports: TCR beta sequences reportedly predicted most subjects' HLA-A and HLA-B alleles accurately. Highly shared variants forming one cluster were likely a sequencing artifact. Most TCR sequences were uncommon, yet certain public TCRs appeared in many donors.

The rearrangement links TRBV2 to TRBJ2-5, with 9 bases identical to TRBD1. The origin of this receptor is a man aged 35-49 years in good health and CMV-seropositive. The sequencing input was PBMCs. The CDR3 is CASRGQGRETQYF. The CDR3 DNA reads as TGTGCCAGCAGAGGACAGGGGAGGGAGACCCAGTACTTC.